A single sample is the source of the 11 T cell receptor beta chains below, sequenced in a study of blood T cells in healthy people across ages. Together with a sample-barcoded 5' primer, a J-beta primer mix was included in a second PCR lasting about 6 to 11 cycles. TCRdb fed the 5' RACE reads into MiXCR, producing one record per CDR3 protein. The table records about 840,000 distinct CDR3 sequences, about 27% of them present only once. The sample was also linked to a second study, of T cells of mothers and their children.

The sample comprised blood. These receptors were obtained from a woman in her 40s in good health.

This clonotype has a count of ten or more. The rearrangement joins TRBV7-8 to TRBJ2-5; TRBD1 aligns across 11 bases. The CDR3 loop spans 14 amino acids. The trim removed 7 bases at V and 5 bases at J, leaving 6 bases unmatched. Germline V gene lookup returns CDR1 SGHVS and CDR2 FQNEAQ. CDR3 nucleotides: TGTGCCAGCAAAGACGGGACAGGGGGGGAGACCCAGTACTTC. Amino acid sequence: CASKDGTGGETQYF.

This clonotype has just a few counts. V usage is TRBV6-1 and J usage is TRBJ1-1; D is perhaps TRBD1 (5 bases). Per the germline V gene, CDR1 is MNHNS and CDR2 is SASEGT. The CDR3 contains 15 residues. Trimming removed 4 bases from V and 5 bases from J, with 17 bases in between. This CDR3 reads CASSGLGGFGTEAFF. CDR3 sequence (DNA): TGTGCCAGCAGTGGCCTGGGGGGTTTCGGGACTGAAGCTTTCTTT.

The chain couples TRBV6-1 to TRBJ1-1; no definite D call. Germline assignment: CDR1 MNHNS and CDR2 SASEGT. The CDR3 covers 13 residues. Trimming took 6 bases from V and 0 from J, leaving 8 bases between them. CDR3 DNA sequence: TGTGCCAGCAGGATTGCCCTGAACACTGAAGCTTTCTTT. Its translation is CASRIALNTEAFF.

V is TRBV24-1 and J is TRBJ1-5, with D unclear. Germline V CDR1 and CDR2: KGHDR, SFDVKD. V lost 3 bases, J lost 4 bases, and 9 bases lay in between. This CDR3 has 14 residues. This CDR3 is CATSDPSGNQPQHF. CDR3 in DNA: TGTGCCACCAGTGATCCGTCGGGGAATCAGCCCCAGCATTTT.

This clonotype was counted between two and nine times. The chain carries TRBV6-6 and TRBJ2-7; tentatively, D is TRBD1 (7 bases). The J call is uncertain, as TRBJ2-5 better fits the DNA end. Germline CDR1 and CDR2: MNHNY and SVGAGI (reference sequence). This CDR3 spans 14 amino acids. The CDR3 sequence: CASSYGGGAETQYF. CDR3 sequence (DNA): TGTGCCAGCAGTTACGGAGGGGGCGCCGAGACCCAGTACTTC.

There are many counts of this clonotype. The gene calls are TRBV3-1 and TRBJ2-5; D might be TRBD1 or TRBD2, each matching 6 bases. There are 13 residues in the CDR3. V was clipped by 8 bases and J by 1 base, with 11 bases between them. Per the germline V gene, CDR1 is LGHDT and CDR2 is YNNKEL (reference sequence). CDR3 in amino acids: CASGGPPQETQYF. In nucleotides, the CDR3 is TGTGCCAGCGGGGGGCCTCCCCAAGAGACCCAGTACTTC.

This rearrangement joins TRBV7-9 to TRBJ2-5; D may be TRBD2 (5 bases). V was pared by 6 bases and J by 11 bases, with 19 bases between. The CDR3 loop spans 13 amino acids. Germline lookup yields CDR1 SEHNR and CDR2 FQNEAQ (reference sequence). This CDR3 is CASSPTGIGEQYF. The CDR3 nucleotides read TGTGCCAGCAGTCCAACGGGGATCGGGGAGCAGTACTTC.

Comments on this clonotype: A much larger clone differs from this one at a single base, so this may be a read error. The chain has TRBV2 and TRBJ2-4; the D is unclear. The CDR3 consists of 11 residues. Germline V lookup: CDR1 SNHLY, CDR2 FYNNEI. V dropped 2 bases and J dropped 13 bases, with 9 bases sitting between them. CDR3 sequence: CASSELVEQYF. CDR3 in DNA: TGTGCCAGCAGTGAACTAGTTGAGCAGTACTTC.

This clonotype was recorded a few times. The rearrangement joins TRBV30 to TRBJ1-2; D remains ambiguous. V was trimmed by 2 bases and J by 4 bases, leaving 14 bases between them. The length of the CDR3 is 14 residues. Looked up from germline, CDR1 is GTSNPN and CDR2 is SVGIG (reference sequence). The CDR3 region is CAWSPGYTTYGYTF. The CDR3 nucleotides are TGTGCCTGGAGTCCGGGATATACTACCTATGGCTACACCTTC.

This clonotype was found a few times. V gene TRBV6-1 combines with J gene TRBJ2-1; TRBD2 aligns across 10 bases. The CDR3 is made up of 15 amino acids. The V and J ends lost 1 base and 4 bases, in that order; junction bases with no gene match: 1. Germline loops: CDR1 MNHNS, CDR2 SASEGT. The CDR3 reads CASSEEAGGYNEQFF. CDR3 coding DNA: TGTGCCAGCAGTGAAGAAGCGGGGGGGTACAATGAGCAGTTCTTC.

This clonotype has a handful of counts. The chain joins TRBV7-9 to TRBJ1-1; perhaps TRBD1 as D (6 bases). The germline V and J ends were trimmed by 1 base and 0 bases, with 18 bases remaining between them. The CDR3 runs to 18 residues. Germline V gene lookup returns CDR1 SEHNR and CDR2 FQNEAQ (reference sequence). CDR3 sequence: CASSLGGGAGHMNTEAFF. The CDR3 DNA follows: TGTGCCAGCAGCTTAGGCGGGGGCGCCGGACACATGAACACTGAAGCTTTCTTT.